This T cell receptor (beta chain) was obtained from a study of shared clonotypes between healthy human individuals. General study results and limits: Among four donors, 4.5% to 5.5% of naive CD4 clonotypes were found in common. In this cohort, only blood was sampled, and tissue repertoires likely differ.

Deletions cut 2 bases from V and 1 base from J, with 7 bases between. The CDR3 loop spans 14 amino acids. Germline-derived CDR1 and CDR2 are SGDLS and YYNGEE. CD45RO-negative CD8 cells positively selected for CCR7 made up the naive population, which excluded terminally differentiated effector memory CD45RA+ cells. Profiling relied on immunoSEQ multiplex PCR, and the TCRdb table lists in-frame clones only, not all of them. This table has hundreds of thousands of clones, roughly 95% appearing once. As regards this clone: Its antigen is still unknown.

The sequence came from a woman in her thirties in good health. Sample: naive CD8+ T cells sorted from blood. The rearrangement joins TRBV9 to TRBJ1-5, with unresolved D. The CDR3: CASSVGESNQPQHF. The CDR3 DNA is TGTGCCAGCAGCGTCGGGGAGAGCAATCAGCCCCAGCATTTT. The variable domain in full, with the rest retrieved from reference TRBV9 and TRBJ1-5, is DSGVTQTPKHLITATGQRVTLRCSPRSGDLSVYWYQQSLDQGLQFLIQYYNGEERAKGNILERFSAQQFPDLHSELNLSSLELGDSALYFCASSVGESNQPQHFGDGTRLSIL.